Described below is a single T cell receptor beta chain sequence and its context. Germline is not matched at one junction end, which may reflect a read error. This specimen comes from a study of blood T cell repertoires in COVID-19. Repertoires were generated with immunoSEQ multiplex PCR, while TCRdb's copy carries only in-frame clones and drops some. The sample has approximately 81,000 clones; almost 85% are singletons. This CDR3 spans 18 amino acids. Germline CDR1 is SQVTM and CDR2 is ANQGSEA. The origin of this receptor is a human donor in a cohort sampled during active COVID-19. The chain carries TRBV29-1 and TRBJ2-7; the D gene is possibly TRBD1 (5 bases). Sequenced sample: peripheral blood. The DNA of the CDR3 is TGCAGCGTTGTGGCGACGGATAAAGGGGTACCTTTATCCTTCGAGCAGTACTTC. Its translation: CSVVATDKGVPLSFEQYF.